One and the same sample provided the 19 T cell receptor beta chains below, sequenced in a study of CD8+ T cells in alopecia areata. cDNA serving as the sequencing template came from extracted, reverse transcribed RNA. Libraries were prepared by immunoSEQ multiplex PCR; TCRdb keeps only in-frame clonotypes and omits some of them. The data show hundreds of thousands of clones, with 60% seen just once and around 0.92% held by the top ten. Treatment noted: oral pan-JAK inhibitor, 5-10 mg twice daily. The sample was CD4+ T cells sorted from blood, taken at week 52, from a patient treated with tofacitinib. These receptors originate from a human donor with alopecia areata.

V and J are TRBV30 and TRBJ1-6; tentatively, D is TRBD1 (5 bases). Germline CDR1 GTSNPN, CDR2 SVGIG (reference sequence). Trimming left V 0 bases short and J 8 bases short, with 14 bases between. There are 15 residues in the CDR3. The CDR3 is CAWSVGGGGDSPLHF. Here the CDR3 DNA reads TGTGCCTGGAGTGTCGGTGGGGGAGGCGATTCACCCCTCCACTTT.

The chain joins TRBV15 to TRBJ2-6; D assignment may be TRBD1 or TRBD2 (5 bases each). CDR1 is LNHNV and CDR2 is YYDKDF in the germline V gene (reference sequence). This CDR3 is 17 amino acids long. The V gene lost 6 bases and the J gene lost 0 bases, with 15 bases spanning the gap. The CDR3: CATRTGGRFSGANVLTF. Here the CDR3 DNA reads TGTGCCACCAGGACTGGGGGTCGTTTCTCTGGGGCCAACGTCCTGACTTTC.

This clone has just a few counts. The chain uses TRBV5-6 and TRBJ1-2; perhaps TRBD1 as D (6 bases). Germline loops: CDR1 SGHDT, CDR2 YYEEEE. V was pared by 5 bases and J by 7 bases, with 15 bases between. The CDR3 sequence is 13 residues long. The chain's CDR3 is CASSPRGRGGYTF. The CDR3, as DNA: TGTGCCAGCAGTCCCCGGGGGCGAGGTGGCTACACCTTC.

This clone was counted a few times. The genes are TRBV29-1 and TRBJ2-5; D may be TRBD2 (6 bases). Germline loops: CDR1 SQVTM, CDR2 ANQGSEA. This CDR3 contains 14 residues. V was cut by 6 bases and J by 7 bases, with 21 bases left in between. The CDR3 sequence is CSVAGPTVIGTQYF. CDR3 DNA sequence: TGCAGCGTGGCGGGACCAACCGTCATCGGGACCCAGTACTTC.

The V and J genes are TRBV29-1 and TRBJ1-2, with 11 nucleotides matching TRBD1. There are 12 residues in the CDR3. V shed 7 bases, J shed 8 bases, and the junction held 6 bases outside the gene matches. Germline V CDR1 and CDR2: SQVTM, ANQGSEA. This chain's CDR3 is CSAGQGAHGYTF. Here the CDR3 DNA reads TGCAGCGCCGGACAGGGGGCGCACGGCTACACCTTC.

This chain joins TRBV9 and TRBJ2-1; 11 nucleotides agree with TRBD2. The J segment lost 4 bases and the V segment lost 1 base, leaving 4 bases of the junction unmatched. Germline V CDR1 and CDR2: SGDLS, YYNGEE. This CDR3 has 16 amino acids. CDR3 bases: TGTGCCAGCAGCGTAAGTCTAGCGGGGGGATACAATGAGCAGTTCTTC. Its protein is CASSVSLAGGYNEQFF.

The chain combines TRBV5-6 with TRBJ2-5; 11 positions match TRBD2. CDR3 length equals 17 residues. Trimming cost V 5 bases and J 4 bases; bases outside gene matches: 13. CDR1 is SGHDT, CDR2 YYEEEE, per germline. CDR3 DNA sequence: TGTGCCAGCAGTCCAAGCCTACTAGCGGGGGAGAGAGAGACCCAGTACTTC. Protein product: CASSPSLLAGERETQYF.

This clone was seen more than once but under ten times. This rearrangement joins TRBV4-1 to TRBJ2-1; tentatively, D is TRBD1 (5 bases). The germline CDR1 and CDR2 sequences are MGHRA and YSYEKL. V shed 0 bases and J shed 12 bases, with 12 bases lying between them. The CDR3 extends over 13 amino acids. CDR3 bases: TGCGCCAGCAGCCAAGATGCGGTCAGGGTGCAGTTCTTC. This gives the protein CASSQDAVRVQFF.

The V call is TRBV15, the J call TRBJ2-7; a possible D gene is TRBD1 (5 bases). V was trimmed by 0 bases and J by 5 bases, leaving 8 bases between them. The CDR3 length is 13 residues. Germline V gene data show CDR1 as LNHNV and CDR2 as YYDKDF (reference sequence). CDR3 DNA: TGTGCCACCAGCAGAGACAGGGCCCACGAGCAGTACTTC. It yields the protein CATSRDRAHEQYF.

This chain links TRBV18 with TRBJ1-5, with D uncertain. Germline V gives CDR1 KGHSH, CDR2 LQKENI. CDR3 size: 16 residues. Between the trimmed V and J ends, which lost 0 bases and 0 bases, there was a span of 9 bases. The CDR3 protein is CASSPPYRNSNQPQHF. The CDR3 coding sequence is TGTGCCAGCTCACCACCGTACAGAAATAGCAATCAGCCCCAGCATTTT.

This clone has a handful of counts. This chain joins TRBV19 and TRBJ2-2; 9 bases align to TRBD1. Per the germline V gene, CDR1 is LNHDA and CDR2 is SQIVND (reference sequence). The CDR3 spans 14 residues. V shed 5 bases and J 7 bases; nucleotides not matched to a gene: 5. The CDR3 DNA is TGTGCCAGTAGTCCAGGGACAGGGATCGGGGAGCTGTTTTTT. Translating gives CASSPGTGIGELFF. The complete variable domain, with remaining parts taken from reference TRBV19 and TRBJ2-2, reads DGGITQSPKYLFRKEGQNVTLSCEQNLNHDAMYWYRQDPGQGLRLIYYSQIVNDFQKGDIAEGYSVSREKKESFPLTVTSAQKNPTAFYLCASSPGTGIGELFFGEGSRLTVL.

This clone has only a few counts. The rearrangement uses TRBV4-2 and TRBJ2-1; 9 nucleotides align to TRBD2. The CDR3 contains 14 residues. Germline V gene lookup returns CDR1 LGHNA and CDR2 YNFKEQ. The V gene end was trimmed by 3 bases and the J gene end by 6 bases; junction bases not matched to a gene: 3. CDR3 bases: TGTGCCAGCAGCCATGGGACTAGCAGCAATGAGCAGTTCTTC. Amino acid sequence: CASSHGTSSNEQFF.

The chain joins TRBV30 to TRBJ1-5; a possible D gene is TRBD1 (6 bases). The CDR3 is made up of 14 amino acids. Per the germline V gene, CDR1 is GTSNPN and CDR2 is SVGIG (reference sequence). V was clipped by 1 base and J by 6 bases, with 13 bases between them. The CDR3 sequence: CAWSGPGAGQPQHF. For the CDR3, the DNA is TGTGCCTGGAGTGGGCCAGGGGCGGGTCAGCCCCAGCATTTT.

This chain joins TRBV23-1 and TRBJ2-7, with D unresolved. TRBV23-1 is given ORF status, its function remaining uncertain. Deletions cut 2 bases from V and 4 bases from J, with 21 bases between. The CDR3 has 17 residues. CDR3: CASSQLAVQALSYEQYF. As DNA, the CDR3 is TGCGCCAGCAGTCAACTGGCGGTTCAGGCCCTTTCATACGAGCAGTACTTC.

The V call is TRBV7-2, the J call TRBJ1-5; D unresolved. The germline V and J ends were trimmed by 3 bases and 0 bases, with 12 bases remaining between them. CDR1 is SGHTA, CDR2 FQGNSA, per germline. The CDR3 has 16 residues. This chain's CDR3 is CASSLQAQDSNQPQHF. DNA of the CDR3: TGTGCCAGCAGCTTGCAGGCGCAGGATAGCAATCAGCCCCAGCATTTT.

This rearrangement joins TRBV5-1 to TRBJ2-3; the D is unclear. The germline CDR1 and CDR2 sequences are SGHRS and YFSETQ. With 0 bases removed from V and 2 bases from J, the gap between germline ends came to 4 bases. This CDR3 comprises 13 residues. The CDR3 region is CASSLDFTDTQYF. For the CDR3, the DNA is TGCGCCAGCAGCTTGGACTTCACAGATACGCAGTATTTT.

This rearrangement joins TRBV23-1 to TRBJ2-1; 9 bases are shared with TRBD2. TRBV23-1 is classed as an ORF, of uncertain function. CDR3 length: 17 amino acids. J gave up 1 base and V 3 bases, and 7 bases lay outside the gene matches. Written as DNA, the CDR3 is TGCGCCAGCAGTCATGATCCGCTAGCGGGGTCCTACAATGAGCAGTTCTTC. Translated: CASSHDPLAGSYNEQFF.

The genes are TRBV14 and TRBJ1-1; D is unresolved. The CDR3 consists of 16 residues. Trimming took 2 bases from V and 0 from J, leaving 13 bases between them. In germline, CDR1 is SGHDN, CDR2 FVKESK. The CDR3 bases are TGTGCCAGCAGCCAAAAGGGCCGGCTACTGAACACTGAAGCTTTCTTT. This codes for CASSQKGRLLNTEAFF. Full variable domain (missing parts from reference TRBV14 and TRBJ1-1): EAGVTQFPSHSVIEKGQTVTLRCDPISGHDNLYWYRRVMGKEIKFLLHFVKESKQDESGMPNNRFLAERTGGTYSTLKVQPAELEDSGVYFCASSQKGRLLNTEAFFGQGTRLTVV.

This clone was seen a handful of times. The rearrangement uses TRBV5-1 and TRBJ2-3; 8 nucleotides match TRBD1. Unmatched junction bases numbered 3, after V lost 4 bases and J lost 2 bases. Germline V lookup: CDR1 SGHRS, CDR2 YFSETQ. The CDR3 spans 14 residues. CDR3 loop: CASSPGQDTDTQYF. Written as DNA, the CDR3 is TGCGCCAGCAGCCCGGGACAGGACACAGATACGCAGTATTTT.